Presented here are 32 T cell receptor beta chains from one specimen sequenced in a study of cytomegalovirus exposure and HLA in healthy donors. The PCR ran on 60 Vbeta and 13 Jbeta primers. Sequencing used immunoSEQ multiplex PCR; TCRdb keeps in-frame clones, though not all of them. The sample shows roughly 200,000 clones, 70% to 80% of them seen only once. Specimen: PBMCs. All receptors come from a woman aged 25 to 39 in good health and CMV-seropositive.

The CDR3 here is CASSYQGRLLYEQYF. CDR3 in DNA: TGTGCCAGCAGTTACCAGGGAAGGTTGCTCTACGAGCAGTACTTC. This rearrangement joins TRBV6-5 to TRBJ2-7; D is perhaps TRBD1 (5 bases). The CDR3 contains 15 residues. CDR1 MNHEY and CDR2 SVGAGI come from the germline V gene. V was trimmed by 2 bases and J by 3 bases, leaving 14 bases between them.

The chain links TRBV11-2 to TRBJ2-5; D gene ambiguous. In germline, CDR1 is SGHAT, CDR2 FQNNGV. V gave up 0 bases and J gave up 8 bases, with 13 bases separating them. The CDR3 is 14 amino acids. CDR3 residues: CASSLDSNLDTQYF. Written as DNA, the CDR3 is TGTGCCAGCAGCTTAGATTCTAACCTCGATACCCAGTACTTC.

The CDR3 coding sequence is TGTGCCAGCAGTTCCACGGAGGGTATGTGGTTCTTC. Amino acids: CASSSTEGMWFF. The J gene is TRBJ2-1, the V gene TRBV6-5; weak D call: TRBD2 (6 bases). CDR3 length: 12 amino acids. Per germline, CDR1 MNHEY and CDR2 SVGAGI. Trimming stripped 4 bases from V and 15 bases from J, with 16 bases between.

A few counts support this clone. This rearrangement joins TRBV6-5 to TRBJ2-7; 7 nucleotides agree with TRBD2. The CDR3 loop spans 14 amino acids. J gave up 2 bases and V 4 bases, and 5 bases lay outside the gene matches. The germline CDR1 and CDR2 sequences are MNHEY and SVGAGI. CDR3 region: CASSSGGGAYEQYF. As DNA, the CDR3 is TGTGCCAGCAGTTCCGGGGGAGGGGCCTACGAGCAGTACTTC.

The V call is TRBV4-3, the J call TRBJ2-1, with 7 bases aligning to TRBD2. Germline V lookup: CDR1 LGHNA, CDR2 YSLEER. CDR3 size: 19 residues. V lost 0 bases to trimming and J lost 0 bases; unmatched junction nucleotides: 11. The CDR3 DNA follows: TGCGCCAGCAGCCAAGATTGGAGCGGGACCCCCAGCTCCTACAATGAGCAGTTCTTC. Its protein product is CASSQDWSGTPSSYNEQFF.

The V call is TRBV7-9, the J call TRBJ2-3; the D is unclear. This CDR3 comprises 15 residues. V was trimmed by 1 base and J by 4 bases, leaving 12 bases between them. From germline, CDR1 is SEHNR and CDR2 FQNEAQ (reference sequence). The CDR3 DNA follows: TGTGCCAGCAGCTTAGGCGCCCTGGTATCAGATACGCAGTATTTT. Amino acids: CASSLGALVSDTQYF.

V is TRBV6-4 and J is TRBJ1-4, with 9 bases that match TRBD1. Germline V lookup: CDR1 MRHNA, CDR2 SNTAGT. The CDR3 extends over 16 amino acids. Trimming cost V 6 bases and J 2 bases; bases outside gene matches: 7. CDR3 loop: CASRDRGGRTNEKLFF. The DNA for the CDR3 is TGTGCCAGCAGGGACAGGGGAGGAAGGACTAATGAAAAACTGTTTTTT.

The rearrangement links TRBV12-5 to TRBJ2-1; D is ambiguous. Per the germline V gene, CDR1 is LGHNT and CDR2 is FRNRAP. The CDR3 runs 16 residues. V dropped 0 bases and J dropped 2 bases, with 11 bases sitting between them. The DNA of the CDR3 is TGTGCTAGTGGTTTGGTAAACACATTTACCTACAATGAGCAGTTCTTC. It encodes CASGLVNTFTYNEQFF.

This clone has just one count. This chain links TRBV10-3 with TRBJ2-7; 9 positions agree with TRBD1. Germline lookup yields CDR1 ENHRY and CDR2 SYGVKD. CDR3 length: 14 residues. Unmatched junction bases numbered 5, after V lost 6 bases and J lost 2 bases. The CDR3 region has the DNA TGTGCCATCAGGGGGACAGGGCCAACCTACGAGCAGTACTTC. Amino acid sequence: CAIRGTGPTYEQYF.

This chain uses TRBV5-1 with TRBJ2-3, with D unclear. Germline CDR1 SGHRS, CDR2 YFSETQ. The length of the CDR3 is 14 residues. V was trimmed by 0 bases and J by 6 bases, leaving 11 bases between them. The CDR3: CASSLAVLPDTQYF. CDR3 nucleotide sequence: TGCGCCAGCAGCTTGGCAGTCCTCCCCGATACGCAGTATTTT.

V gene TRBV15 combines with J gene TRBJ1-5; no clear D. The CDR3 spans 17 residues. Trimming took 3 bases from V and 1 from J, leaving 16 bases between them. The germline CDR1 and CDR2 sequences are LNHNV and YYDKDF (reference sequence). The CDR3 spells CATSRGLGAGSNQPQHF. DNA for the CDR3: TGTGCCACCAGCAGGGGGTTAGGAGCGGGAAGCAATCAGCCCCAGCATTTT.

This chain connects TRBV6-5 to TRBJ1-1; 9 bases align to TRBD1. Germline CDR1 reads MNHEY; CDR2 reads SVGAGI. Trimming at V came to 5 bases and at J to 1 base, leaving 5 bases not matched to a gene. The CDR3 contains 15 residues. CDR3 nucleotides: TGTGCCAGCAGTACAACGGACAGGGGGAACACTGAAGCTTTCTTT. Encoded protein: CASSTTDRGNTEAFF.

The chain couples TRBV2 to TRBJ1-5; 8 bases line up with TRBD1. This CDR3 has 14 residues. Germline V gene lookup returns CDR1 SNHLY and CDR2 FYNNEI. The V gene end was trimmed by 3 bases and the J gene end by 9 bases; junction bases not matched to a gene: 7. CDR3 sequence (DNA): TGTGCCAGCAGTGAGACAGGGGAAGTGGGGCCCCAGCATTTT. It codes for CASSETGEVGPQHF.

The chain recombines TRBV5-1 with TRBJ2-7, with TRBD1 matching over 7 bases. The V gene end was trimmed by 3 bases and the J gene end by 3 bases; junction bases not matched to a gene: 9. Germline loops: CDR1 SGHRS, CDR2 YFSETQ. This CDR3 has 15 residues. The CDR3 loop is CASSWAGDRHYEQYF. The CDR3 coding sequence is TGCGCCAGCAGCTGGGCCGGGGACAGACACTACGAGCAGTACTTC.

The chain is built from TRBV27 and TRBJ1-2, with D unclear. The CDR3 totals 14 residues. Between the trimmed V and J ends, which lost 6 bases and 6 bases, there was a span of 17 bases. CDR1 is MNHEY and CDR2 is SMNVEV in the germline V gene (reference sequence). The CDR3 sequence is CASRGGLSVDGYTF. The DNA for the CDR3 is TGTGCCAGCAGAGGAGGGTTAAGTGTGGATGGCTACACCTTC.

The rearrangement joins TRBV5-1 to TRBJ1-2, with 7 bases identical to TRBD1. With 4 bases clipped from V and 4 bases from J, the junction kept 10 bases outside the gene matches. Germline V CDR1 and CDR2: SGHRS, YFSETQ. The CDR3 covers 15 residues. CDR3: CASSTGTASPYGYTF. CDR3 DNA sequence: TGCGCCAGCAGCACCGGGACAGCCAGTCCCTATGGCTACACCTTC.

In the case of this clone: A much larger clonotype is one base distant, so this may be a read error. The J gene is TRBJ2-7, the V gene TRBV7-8, with 7 bases identical to TRBD1. Germline trimming cut 5 bases from V and 0 bases from J; bases unmatched to any gene: 4. This CDR3 comprises 14 residues. Germline CDR1 and CDR2: SGHVS and FQNEAQ. Here the CDR3 DNA reads TGTGCCAGCAGCCGGGACAGTCTCTCCTACGAGCAGTACTTC. Amino acid sequence: CASSRDSLSYEQYF.

The rearrangement links TRBV5-8 to TRBJ2-3, with 11 bases that match TRBD2. This CDR3 has 15 residues. V was clipped by 2 bases and J by 3 bases; unmatched bases: 2. The germline V gene encodes CDR1 SGHTS and CDR2 YDEGEE. CDR3 residues: CASSFSGGATDTQYF. DNA of the CDR3: TGTGCCAGCAGCTTTAGCGGGGGGGCAACAGATACGCAGTATTTT. Combining the CDR3 with reference TRBV5-8 and TRBJ2-3 gives the whole variable domain EAGVTQSPTHLIKTRGQQATLRCSPISGHTSVYWYQQALGLGLQFLLWYDEGEERNRGNFPPRFSGRQFPNYSSELNVNALELEDSALYLCASSFSGGATDTQYFGPGTRLTVL.

The rearrangement links TRBV18 to TRBJ1-1, with a weak D call TRBD1 (5 bases). The CDR3 contains 13 residues. Trimming shortened V by 1 base and J by 3 bases, and 6 bases separated the two germline ends. Germline CDR1 KGHSH, CDR2 LQKENI. The CDR3 here is CASSPQGYTEAFF. The DNA of the CDR3 is TGTGCCAGCTCACCACAGGGGTACACTGAAGCTTTCTTT.

The chain couples TRBV18 to TRBJ1-1; 7 nucleotides line up with TRBD1. The CDR3 spans 14 residues. Germline assignment: CDR1 KGHSH and CDR2 LQKENI. V dropped 4 bases and J dropped 1; count of bases not matched to a gene: 3. The CDR3: CASSRGQENTEAFF. Here the CDR3 DNA reads TGTGCCAGCTCACGCGGACAGGAGAACACTGAAGCTTTCTTT.

This chain links TRBV7-2 with TRBJ2-7, with 11 bases that match TRBD1. Looked up from germline, CDR1 is SGHTA and CDR2 is FQGNSA. J was trimmed by 5 bases and V by 3 bases; bases with no gene match: 3. The CDR3 runs to 14 residues. CDR3 nucleotides: TGTGCCAGCAGCTTCGGACAGGGGGCTAACGAGCAGTACTTC. Translating gives CASSFGQGANEQYF. The full variable domain, with the rest looked up from reference TRBV7-2 and TRBJ2-7, is GAGVSQSPSNKVTEKGKDVELRCDPISGHTALYWYRQSLGQGLEFLIYFQGNSAPDKSGLPSDRFSAERTGGSVSTLTIQRTQQEDSAVYLCASSFGQGANEQYFGPGTRLTVT.

The gene calls are TRBV6-4 and TRBJ2-1, with 8 positions matching TRBD2. With V trimmed by 4 bases and J by 2 bases, 4 bases remained unmatched. CDR1 and CDR2 from the germline V gene are MRHNA and SNTAGT. The CDR3 is 15 amino acids. The CDR3 DNA reads TGTGCCAGCAGTGCCCTTAGCGGGGCCTACAATGAGCAGTTCTTC. The encoded protein is CASSALSGAYNEQFF.

In its sample, this clone was seen a few times. The V and J genes are TRBV9 and TRBJ2-5; perhaps TRBD2 as D (5 bases). Germline assignment: CDR1 SGDLS and CDR2 YYNGEE. The CDR3 runs 17 residues. V lost 0 bases and J lost 4, with 19 bases in between. The CDR3, as DNA: TGTGCCAGCAGCGTAGGTGTAGGTGGGAGCGGAGGAGAGACCCAGTACTTC. Encoded protein: CASSVGVGGSGGETQYF.

This clone came up once. The chain recombines TRBV11-3 with TRBJ1-5, with a possible D match to TRBD1 (5 bases). The CDR3 extends over 18 amino acids. Germline CDR1 reads SGHNT; CDR2 reads YENEEA. V lost 0 bases and J lost 4, with 19 bases in between. CDR3 sequence (DNA): TGTGCCAGCAGCTTAGAACAGGAAGGAGGGGTGGTAAATCAGCCCCAGCATTTT. Protein product: CASSLEQEGGVVNQPQHF.

V usage is TRBV11-3 and J usage is TRBJ2-7, with 7 nucleotides matching TRBD2. The CDR3 is 14 amino acids. Germline V lookup: CDR1 SGHNT, CDR2 YENEEA. The trim removed 5 bases at V and 2 bases at J, leaving 6 bases unmatched. The CDR3 DNA reads as TGTGCCAGCAGCGGGGCGGGGGAGCCCTACGAGCAGTACTTC. The encoded protein is CASSGAGEPYEQYF.

This clone was counted between two and nine times. The V gene is TRBV19, the J gene TRBJ1-6; no firm D call. Germline V gives CDR1 LNHDA, CDR2 SQIVND (reference sequence). The CDR3 length is 15 residues. Between the trimmed V and J ends, which lost 5 bases and 0 bases, there was a span of 8 bases. Here the CDR3 reads CASSLHSSYNSPLHF. The DNA of the CDR3 is TGTGCCAGTAGTCTCCACAGCTCCTATAATTCACCCCTCCACTTT.

CDR3 loop: CASSPPGILNTEAFF. The CDR3 DNA reads TGTGCCAGCAGCCCCCCCGGGATTTTGAACACTGAAGCTTTCTTT. The V gene is TRBV7-9, the J gene TRBJ1-1; no definite D call. Germline-derived CDR1 and CDR2 are SEHNR and FQNEAQ (reference sequence). V was pared by 5 bases and J by 0 bases, with 13 bases between. The CDR3 consists of 15 residues.

The chain uses TRBV9 and TRBJ2-7, with TRBD2 as a possible D gene (6 bases). V lost 0 bases to trimming and J lost 6 bases, with 31 bases between them. Germline CDR1 is SGDLS and CDR2 is YYNGEE. This CDR3 is 20 amino acids long. CDR3 sequence: CASSVAAYSDGTGILGEQYF. The CDR3 nucleotides are TGTGCCAGCAGCGTAGCTGCTTATTCCGATGGGACTGGCATCCTCGGCGAGCAGTACTTC.

This chain connects TRBV6-5 to TRBJ1-2; D is possibly TRBD1 (5 bases). V shed 7 bases and J shed 4 bases, with 10 bases lying between them. Germline CDR1 is MNHEY and CDR2 is SVGAGI. The CDR3 is 12 amino acids. The CDR3 DNA is TGTGCCAGCAAAACAGGCAGCTATGGCTACACCTTC. Protein sequence: CASKTGSYGYTF.

The chain is built from TRBV10-3 and TRBJ2-7; D unclear. The CDR3 is 12 amino acids. V lost 4 bases to trimming and J lost 0 bases, with 4 bases between them. CDR1 ENHRY and CDR2 SYGVKD come from the germline V gene. Here the CDR3 DNA reads TGTGCCATCAGTGCCGTCTCCTACGAGCAGTACTTC. Translation gives CAISAVSYEQYF.

The gene calls are TRBV6-5 and TRBJ2-7; 7 bases map to TRBD1. The CDR3 is made up of 15 amino acids. CDR1 and CDR2 (germline): MNHEY, SVGAGI. Germline trimming cut 0 bases from V and 3 bases from J; bases unmatched to any gene: 5. This chain's CDR3 is CASSYSPQGRYEQYF. The CDR3 nucleotides read TGTGCCAGCAGTTACTCCCCACAGGGGCGCTACGAGCAGTACTTC.

This sequence joins TRBV15 and TRBJ2-3; D is unclear. The V end was cut by 0 bases, the J end by 1 base, with 8 bases between. CDR3 size: 15 residues. Germline CDR1 reads LNHNV; CDR2 reads YYDKDF (reference sequence). The CDR3 loop is CATSRENRRTDTQYF. CDR3 sequence (DNA): TGTGCCACCAGCAGAGAGAACAGACGCACAGATACGCAGTATTTT.